The TCR beta chain described here comes from a study of T-cell memory formation after mild COVID-19 (dated by TCRdb to about 2021). Notes on the research overall: TCR sequence clusters from the two donors were found to be largely donor specific. Two young, previously healthy adult volunteers made up the cohort, one male and one female. T-cell clones expanding and contracting after mild COVID-19 in a couple of donors were tracked by longitudinal TCRalpha and TCRbeta repertoire sequencing. The paper as a whole reports these results and caveats: Clones that contracted from day 15 to 85 showed balanced CD4/CD8 phenotypes, whereas a second wave of clones that expanded from day 15 to 37 leaned towards CD4+. Contracting CD4+ clones appeared mostly in the CM and EM memory subsets, whereas CD8+ clones were enriched in EMRA. Whether the second-wave clones peaking on day 37 were SARS-CoV-2 specific was not confirmed. Some responding clones were found in pre-infection memory, which suggests that pre-existing cross-reactive memory T cells took part in the SARS-CoV-2 response. Only two mild cases were covered in the study, and larger cohorts including severe cases with pre-infection samples were considered necessary.

As regards this clonotype: Its antigen remains unidentified. Base qualities are not recorded, but no much larger clone differs from it by a single base.

PBMCs were isolated by Ficoll-Paque density gradient centrifugation. TCRdb lists the instrument as Illumina NovaSeq 6000. TCRalpha and TCRbeta cDNA libraries were built by 5'RACE with constant-segment primers, adding sample barcodes and unique molecular identifiers. RNA was extracted from every sample with Trizol reagent. Library amplification was performed in two PCR steps, and a second sample barcode and Illumina TruSeq adapters were introduced in the second step. The libraries were sequenced on an Illumina NovaSeq using 2 x 150 bp paired-end reads. In the source study's methods: The reads were demultiplexed and collapsed into UMI-guided consensus sequences using migec v1.2.7. Using mixcr v2.1.11, UMI consensuses were aligned to TRA and TRB V and J templates and then assembled into clonotypes. Clonotypes were classified as expanded or contracted when called significant by both edgeR and NoisET, with noise models trained on biological replicates. For edgeR calls, a false discovery rate-adjusted p below 0.01 and a log2 fold-change threshold of 1 were applied. PCA with hierarchical clustering of max-normalized trajectories of the 1000 most abundant clonotypes was used as exploratory dynamics analysis. The CD4 or CD8 phenotype of responding clones was assigned using the separately sequenced CD4+ and CD8+ repertoires. Using fastp trimming at Q25 and MiXCR clonotype assembly, TCRdb reanalyzed the public sequencing data and kept in-frame beta chains. When rows share a CDR3 protein, they turn into one entry using the most common DNA and genes. The V and J calls were determined by TCRdb, not by the authors. The sample table contains 190,000 or so distinct CDR3 sequences; only one count was recorded for about a fifth of them. The top ten clones comprise 23% of the sample.

The sequence derives from an adult woman who had mild COVID-19 (a few samples of this study predate the infection). The sample titles of this study are shuffled in the database, so cell type and time point are left out; the donor was told from shared clones. Sequencing was carried out using PBMCs or a T cell subset sorted from them (not recorded which).

The nucleotides read TGTGCCAGCAGCTTAATGGGGACAGGGGAACACACCTTC. Its translation reads: CASSLMGTGEHTF. The V and J segments used are TRBV11-2 and TRBJ1-2, with 10 middle bases fitting TRBD1. Compared with germline, V lacks 2 bases and J lacks 12 bases; bases without a gene match: 6. Counted from cysteine to phenylalanine, this CDR3 has 13 amino acids. Solely the CDR3 DNA is kept, with 39 bases framed from the first base. CDR1 is given as SGHAT and CDR2 as FQNNGV, both from the germline V gene.